One and the same sample provided the 14 T cell receptor beta chains below, sequenced in a study of T cells in Graves' hyperthyroidism and ophthalmopathy. Amplification yielded TCR beta CDR3 regions, with RNA transcripts as the source. Carried out on the TCR CDR3, a first-round RT-PCR used the HTBI primer set. Via MiXCR, TCRdb re-called the multiplex PCR reads, giving one row per CDR3 protein. The sample shows about 680,000 distinct CDR3 sequences, 35% of them seen only once. Sample: blood. These receptors were obtained from a woman aged 35 to 49 with Graves' hyperthyroidism.

This clonotype was counted many times. The CDR3 loop is CASSLVETTEAFF. DNA of the CDR3: TGTGCCAGCAGCTTAGTGGAGACCACTGAAGCTTTCTTT. The gene calls are TRBV7-9 and TRBJ1-1; D unclear. The V end was cut by 1 base, the J end by 4 bases, with 7 bases between. The germline V gene has CDR1 SEHNR and CDR2 FQNEAQ (reference sequence). The CDR3 is made up of 13 amino acids.

The J gene is TRBJ1-5, the V gene TRBV2, with D possibly TRBD1 on 5 matching bases. V was clipped by 7 bases and J by 11 bases, with 24 bases between them. The CDR3 length is 15 residues. The germline CDR1 and CDR2 sequences are SNHLY and FYNNEI. This CDR3 is CASTVSGAPVPTQHF. Written as DNA, the CDR3 is TGTGCCAGCACTGTTAGCGGGGCCCCAGTTCCGACCCAGCATTTT.

J is TRBJ2-7 and V is TRBV6-5, with D unclear. The germline V and J ends were trimmed by 2 bases and 2 bases, with 10 bases remaining between them. Germline CDR1 and CDR2: MNHEY and SVGAGI. The CDR3 sequence is 14 residues long. The CDR3 region has the DNA TGTGCCAGCAGTTACGGGCCTGCCGCCTACGAGCAGTACTTC. This encodes CASSYGPAAYEQYF.

The V call is TRBV4-1, the J call TRBJ1-2; 7 nucleotides line up with TRBD1. This CDR3 contains 14 residues. Germline V gene sequence: CDR1 MGHRA, CDR2 YSYEKL. With 4 bases clipped from V and 4 bases from J, the junction kept 6 bases outside the gene matches. Here the CDR3 DNA reads TGCGCCAGCAGCCGACAGGGTTTCCTCTATGGCTACACCTTC. Translated: CASSRQGFLYGYTF.

This clonotype has more than one count but fewer than ten. The chain is built from TRBV20-1 and TRBJ1-2; D might be TRBD1 (6 bases). V lost 5 bases, J lost 4 bases, and 14 bases lay in between. Germline CDR1 reads DFQATT; CDR2 reads SNEGSKA (reference sequence). CDR3 length: 13 amino acids. CDR3 coding DNA: TGCAGTGCTTTCCGAGGGGGGTTCTATGGCTACACCTTC. It is translated as CSAFRGGFYGYTF.

About this clonotype: The CDR3 carries no conserved terminal phenylalanine or tryptophan, so it likely arises from a read error. The J gene is TRBJ1-5, the V gene TRBV6-6; D is possibly TRBD1 (6 bases). The germline V gene encodes CDR1 MNHNY and CDR2 SVGAGI (reference sequence). CDR3 size: 11 residues. V was cut by 5 bases and J by 11 bases, with 10 bases left in between. CDR3 loop: CASSHDRTQHL. CDR3 nucleotides: TGTGCCAGCAGTCACGACAGGACCCAGCATCTT.

The chain recombines TRBV28 with TRBJ1-1; D unclear. The V and J ends lost 7 bases and 3 bases respectively, with 12 bases between them. Per germline, CDR1 MDHEN and CDR2 SYDVKM. There are 13 residues in the CDR3. The CDR3 region has the DNA TGTGCCAGCAATGTAAGACTGGACACTGAAGCTTTCTTT. Protein product: CASNVRLDTEAFF.

The rearrangement joins TRBV7-9 to TRBJ2-7; 9 bases match TRBD1. V lost 6 bases, J lost 6 bases, and 12 bases stayed unmatched. The germline CDR1 and CDR2 sequences are SEHNR and FQNEAQ (reference sequence). This CDR3 is built from 15 residues. The CDR3 spells CASSLSGQGLGEQYF. CDR3 in DNA: TGTGCCAGCAGTCTATCGGGACAGGGTTTGGGCGAGCAGTACTTC.

In its sample, this clonotype was seen a few times. This chain links TRBV7-9 with TRBJ2-2; 10 bases align to TRBD1. The J segment lost 0 bases and the V segment lost 4 bases, leaving 11 bases of the junction unmatched. The CDR3 is made up of 19 amino acids. The germline V gene has CDR1 SEHNR and CDR2 FQNEAQ (reference sequence). The CDR3 DNA follows: TGTGCCAGCAGCTCCCCGACAGGGGGCGCCGGGACGAACACCGGGGAGCTGTTTTTT. The encoded protein is CASSSPTGGAGTNTGELFF.

This clonotype was seen a handful of times. V usage is TRBV20-1 and J usage is TRBJ1-1; 7 nucleotides agree with TRBD1. Germline trimming cut 2 bases from V and 11 bases from J; bases unmatched to any gene: 8. The germline V gene has CDR1 DFQATT and CDR2 SNEGSKA (reference sequence). This CDR3 is 12 amino acids long. The CDR3 loop reads CSARKGAFSAFF. CDR3 DNA sequence: TGCAGTGCTAGAAAGGGGGCGTTTAGTGCTTTCTTT.

V gene TRBV12-3 or TRBV12-4 combines with J gene TRBJ1-3, with a possible D match to TRBD1 (5 bases). CDR3 length: 12 amino acids. The V and J ends lost 4 bases and 9 bases respectively, with 10 bases between them. The CDR3 sequence: CASSSSGGTIYF. CDR3 sequence (DNA): TGTGCCAGCAGTTCGTCCGGGGGCACCATATATTTT.

This clonotype was recorded at least ten times. The chain carries TRBV6-5 and TRBJ2-7, with D tentatively TRBD1 (6 bases). The CDR3 extends over 13 amino acids. V lost 5 bases and J lost 2, with 10 bases in between. Germline V CDR1 and CDR2: MNHEY, SVGAGI. The DNA of the CDR3 is TGTGCCAGCAGTCCGGACAGAACCTACGAGCAGTACTTC. Residues: CASSPDRTYEQYF.

The chain couples TRBV14 to TRBJ2-5; D gene unclear. Per the germline V gene, CDR1 is SGHDN and CDR2 is FVKESK. The CDR3 has 16 residues. The V end was cut by 1 base, the J end by 4 bases, with 16 bases between. CDR3 nucleotide sequence: TGTGCCAGCAGCCAAGTATTTTGGACCCCGGTAGAGACCCAGTACTTC. Amino acids: CASSQVFWTPVETQYF.

DNA of the CDR3: TGTGCCAGTTCTAACAGGGTTATGGACTATGGCTACACCTTC. Translated, it gives CASSNRVMDYGYTF. V and J are TRBV19 and TRBJ1-2; D might be TRBD1 (6 bases). Germline CDR1 and CDR2: LNHDA and SQIVND (reference sequence). V was pared by 8 bases and J by 3 bases, with 16 bases between. The CDR3 totals 14 residues.